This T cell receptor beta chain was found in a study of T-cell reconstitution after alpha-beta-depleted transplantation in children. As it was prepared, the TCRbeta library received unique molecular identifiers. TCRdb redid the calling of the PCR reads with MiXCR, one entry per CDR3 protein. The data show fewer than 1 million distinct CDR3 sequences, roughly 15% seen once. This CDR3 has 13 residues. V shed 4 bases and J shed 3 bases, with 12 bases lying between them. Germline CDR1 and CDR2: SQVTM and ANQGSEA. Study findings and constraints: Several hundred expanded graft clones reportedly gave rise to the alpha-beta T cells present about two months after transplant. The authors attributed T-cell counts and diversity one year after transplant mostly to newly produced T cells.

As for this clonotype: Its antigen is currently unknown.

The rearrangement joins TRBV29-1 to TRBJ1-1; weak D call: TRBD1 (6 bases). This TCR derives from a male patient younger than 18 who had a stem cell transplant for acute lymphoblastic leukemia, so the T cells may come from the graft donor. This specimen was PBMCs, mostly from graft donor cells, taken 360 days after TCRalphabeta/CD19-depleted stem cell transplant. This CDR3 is CSVAMGGYTEAFF. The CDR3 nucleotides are TGCAGCGTTGCCATGGGGGGCTACACTGAAGCTTTCTTT.